The present TCR beta chain was sequenced within a study of vaccination and CD4 T cells after COVID-19. Overall study: Samples after vaccination came a median about 72 days past dose two, ranging 14 to 241. Study findings and constraints: Among convalescent patients, a median roughly 88% of reactive clones emerged only after vaccination.

To note about this clonotype: Its cognate antigen is unknown.

The treatment is: 10-day PBMC culture with coronavirus spike peptide pools or control peptides (ViraFEST assay). With around 9.4 ug/ml peptide pools and 9.5 to 10 IU/ml IL-2, PBMCs were cultured at some 2 million per well. Negative selection enriched CD4+ T cells from cultures at less than 11 days. CD4+ T cells that had been cultured provided DNA sequenced with the Oncomine TCR Beta short-read assay. TCRdb used MiXCR to reprocess the PCR reads, holding one entry per CDR3 protein. The sample includes around 15,000 distinct CDR3 sequences, less than 40% of them seen just once. Trimming took 8 bases from V and 5 from J, leaving 4 bases between them. Germline-derived CDR1 and CDR2 are SGHVS and FQNEAQ. The CDR3 length is 11 residues.

This clonotype was obtained from a human donor who received a COVID-19 vaccine. This specimen consisted of CD4+ T cells from blood, cultured in vitro, obtained before SARS-CoV-2 vaccination. The chain couples TRBV7-8 to TRBJ2-6, with D unresolved. The CDR3 nucleotides are TGTGCCAGCGCAAGGGCCAACGTCCTGACTTTC. This sequence encodes CASARANVLTF.